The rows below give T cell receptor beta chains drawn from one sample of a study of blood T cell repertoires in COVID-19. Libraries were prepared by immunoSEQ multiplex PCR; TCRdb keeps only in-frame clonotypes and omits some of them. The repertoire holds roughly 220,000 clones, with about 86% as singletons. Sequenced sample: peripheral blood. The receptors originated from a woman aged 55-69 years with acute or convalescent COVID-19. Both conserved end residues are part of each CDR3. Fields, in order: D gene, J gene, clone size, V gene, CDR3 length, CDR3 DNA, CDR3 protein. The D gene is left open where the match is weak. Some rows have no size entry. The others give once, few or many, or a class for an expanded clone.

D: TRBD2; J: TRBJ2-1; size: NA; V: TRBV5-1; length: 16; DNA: TGCGCCAGCAGCTTGAGTACCGGCGGGGGCTACAATGAGCAGTTCTTC; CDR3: CASSLSTGGGYNEQFF
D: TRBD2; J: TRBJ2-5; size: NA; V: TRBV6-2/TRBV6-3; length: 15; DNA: TGTGCCAGCAGTTACAATGCGGGGGGGCTGGAGACCCAGTACTTC; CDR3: CASSYNAGGLETQYF
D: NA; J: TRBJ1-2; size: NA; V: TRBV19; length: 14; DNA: TGTGCCAGTAGTCCCCCCGGACAGCTCTATGGCTACACCTTC; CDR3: CASSPPGQLYGYTF
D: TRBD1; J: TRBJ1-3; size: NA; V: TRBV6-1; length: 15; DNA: TGTGCCAGTTCGATAAAAACAGGGGCTGGAAACACCATATATTTT; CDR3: CASSIKTGAGNTIYF
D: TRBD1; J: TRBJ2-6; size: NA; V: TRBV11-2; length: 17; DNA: TGTGCCAGCAGCTTAGCGGGGACAGTGTCTGGGGCCAACGTCCTGACTTTC; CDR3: CASSLAGTVSGANVLTF
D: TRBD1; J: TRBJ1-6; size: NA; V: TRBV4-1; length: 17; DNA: TGCGCCAGCAGCCAAGATCTAGGGGACAGTGGGGCGTCACCCCTCCACTTT; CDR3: CASSQDLGDSGASPLHF
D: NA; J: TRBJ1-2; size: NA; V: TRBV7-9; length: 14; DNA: TGTGCCAGCAGCTTAGAGAACAGTTACTATGGCTACACCTTC; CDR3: CASSLENSYYGYTF
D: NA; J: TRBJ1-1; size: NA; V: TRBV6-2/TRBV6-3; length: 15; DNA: TGTGCCAGCAGTTACAATGGACAGTTGAACACTGAAGCTTTCTTT; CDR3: CASSYNGQLNTEAFF
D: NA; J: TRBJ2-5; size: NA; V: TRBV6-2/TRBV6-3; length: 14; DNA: TGTGCCAGCAGCCACTACTCACCACAAGAGACCCAGTACTTC; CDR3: CASSHYSPQETQYF
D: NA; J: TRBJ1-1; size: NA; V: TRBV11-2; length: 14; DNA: TGTGCCAGCAGCCCGCTACTCACGAACACTGAAGCTTTCTTT; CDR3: CASSPLLTNTEAFF
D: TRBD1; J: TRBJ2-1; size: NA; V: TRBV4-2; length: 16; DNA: TGTGCCAGCAGCCAAGATGGGACAGGGGGCGGGAATGAGCAGTTCTTC; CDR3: CASSQDGTGGGNEQFF
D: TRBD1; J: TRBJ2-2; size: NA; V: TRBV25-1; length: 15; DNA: TGTGCCAGCAACTCCGGGACAGGGACGGCCGGGGAGCTGTTTTTT; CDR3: CASNSGTGTAGELFF
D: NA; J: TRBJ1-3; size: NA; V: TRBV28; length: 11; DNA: TGTGCCAGCAGTTCTCCAGGCACCATATATTTT; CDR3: CASSSPGTIYF
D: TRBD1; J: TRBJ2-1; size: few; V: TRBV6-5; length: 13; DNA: TGTGCCAGCAGTACTGGGACAGGCTGGGAGCAGTTCTTC; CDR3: CASSTGTGWEQFF
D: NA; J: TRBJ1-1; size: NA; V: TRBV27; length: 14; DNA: TGTGCCAGCAGTCCGTCCAGGGTTAACACTGAAGCTTTCTTT; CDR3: CASSPSRVNTEAFF
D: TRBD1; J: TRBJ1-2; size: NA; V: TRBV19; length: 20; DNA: TGTGCCAGTAGTATAGCAACCCCCCAACAGGGGTTGCCCTTGGAGTTCGGCTACACCTTC; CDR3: CASSIATPQQGLPLEFGYTF
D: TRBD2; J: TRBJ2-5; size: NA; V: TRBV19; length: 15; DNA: TGTGCCAGTAGTAAGAGACTAGCGGGGGAAGAGACCCAGTACTTC; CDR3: CASSKRLAGEETQYF
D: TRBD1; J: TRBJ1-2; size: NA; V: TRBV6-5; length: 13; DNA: TGTGCCAGCAGCGGGACAGGGGAATATGGCTACACCTTC; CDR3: CASSGTGEYGYTF
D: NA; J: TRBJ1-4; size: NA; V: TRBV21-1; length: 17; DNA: TGTGCCAGCAGTTCAGCGAACAGGGCCCGTCCTAATGAAAAACTGTTTTTT; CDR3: CASSSANRARPNEKLFF
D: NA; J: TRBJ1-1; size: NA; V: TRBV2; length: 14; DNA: TGTGCCAGCAGTGAATCCCGGGGATGGACTGAAGCTTTCTTT; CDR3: CASSESRGWTEAFF
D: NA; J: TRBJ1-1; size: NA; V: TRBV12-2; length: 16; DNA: TGTGCAAGTCGCTTAACCTACAGGGGTTGGGGCACTGAAGCTTTCTTT; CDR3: CASRLTYRGWGTEAFF
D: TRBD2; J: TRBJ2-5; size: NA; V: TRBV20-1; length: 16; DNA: TGCAGTGCTAGTCCACTTTACGGGGGGAAACAAGAGACCCAGTACTTC; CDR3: CSASPLYGGKQETQYF
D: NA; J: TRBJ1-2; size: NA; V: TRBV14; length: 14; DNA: TGTGCCAGCAGCCCTGTTGCGGGGTACTATGGCTACACCTTC; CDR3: CASSPVAGYYGYTF
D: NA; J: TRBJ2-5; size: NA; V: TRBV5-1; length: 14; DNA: TGCGCCAGCAGCTTGGCCCCGGGACAAGAGACCCAGTACTTC; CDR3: CASSLAPGQETQYF
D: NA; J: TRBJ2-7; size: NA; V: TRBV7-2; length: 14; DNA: TGTGCCAGCAGCTCCCAAATTAGCTCCTACGAGCAGTACTTC; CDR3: CASSSQISSYEQYF
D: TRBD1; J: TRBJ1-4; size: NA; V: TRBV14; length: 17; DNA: TGTGCCAGCAGCCTGACAGGGCTAACCGCAACTAATGAAAAACTGTTTTTT; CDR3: CASSLTGLTATNEKLFF
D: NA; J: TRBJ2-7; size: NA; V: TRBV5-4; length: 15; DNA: TGTGCCAGCAGCAATAATTTCATGGGGCTCGACGAGCAGTACTTC; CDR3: CASSNNFMGLDEQYF
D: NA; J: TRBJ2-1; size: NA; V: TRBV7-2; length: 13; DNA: TGTGCCAGCAGCTCCAGCTCCTACAATGAGCAGTTCTTC; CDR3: CASSSSSYNEQFF
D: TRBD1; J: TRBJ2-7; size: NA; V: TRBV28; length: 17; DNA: TGTGCCAGCAGTTTATCGGGGACAGGGGGCACCCCCTACGAGCAGTACTTC; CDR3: CASSLSGTGGTPYEQYF
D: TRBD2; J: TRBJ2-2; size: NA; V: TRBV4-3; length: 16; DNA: TGCGCCAGCAGCCAAGAAGGCGGGGGGAACACCGGGGAGCTGTTTTTT; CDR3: CASSQEGGGNTGELFF
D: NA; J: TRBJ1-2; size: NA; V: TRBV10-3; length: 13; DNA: TGTGCCATCAGGACCCAGGGTAGCCGTGGCTACACCTTC; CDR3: CAIRTQGSRGYTF
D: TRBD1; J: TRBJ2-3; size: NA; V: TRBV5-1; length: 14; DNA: TGCGCCAGCGGCACGGGACAGGGTTTGGATACGCAGTATTTT; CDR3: CASGTGQGLDTQYF
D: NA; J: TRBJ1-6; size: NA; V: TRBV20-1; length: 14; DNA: TGCAGTGCTAGTCCAGGAAAAAATAATTCACCCCTCCACTTT; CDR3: CSASPGKNNSPLHF
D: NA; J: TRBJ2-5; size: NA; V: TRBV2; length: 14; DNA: TGTGCCAGCCAGAGGGGGGGGGTACAAGAGACCCAGTACTTC; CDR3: CASQRGGVQETQYF
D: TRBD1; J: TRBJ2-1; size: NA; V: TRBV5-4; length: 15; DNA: TGTGCCAGCAGCGCCGGCCGACAGGGCTACAATGAGCAGTTCTTC; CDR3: CASSAGRQGYNEQFF
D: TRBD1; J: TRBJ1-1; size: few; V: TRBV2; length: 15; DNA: TGTGCCAGCAGATTACAGGGGAATATGAACACTGAAGCTTTCTTT; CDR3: CASRLQGNMNTEAFF
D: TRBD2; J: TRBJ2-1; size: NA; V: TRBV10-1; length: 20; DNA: TGCGCCAGCAGTGAGTCTAAGCTAGCGGGGACCTTTTGTGTCTACAATGAGCAGTTCTTC; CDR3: CASSESKLAGTFCVYNEQFF
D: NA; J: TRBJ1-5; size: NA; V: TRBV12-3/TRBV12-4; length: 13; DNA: TGTGCCAGCAGCCACGCGGACATTCAGCCCCAGCATTTT; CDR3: CASSHADIQPQHF
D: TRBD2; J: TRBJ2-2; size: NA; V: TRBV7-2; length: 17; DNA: TGTGCCAGCAGCCCCAGGGGGCTAGCGGGGGGCCGCGGGGAGCTGTTTTTT; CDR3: CASSPRGLAGGRGELFF
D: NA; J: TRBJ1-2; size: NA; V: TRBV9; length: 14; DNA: TGTGCCAGCAGCGGAGGGGGAACTAACTATGGCTACACCTTC; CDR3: CASSGGGTNYGYTF
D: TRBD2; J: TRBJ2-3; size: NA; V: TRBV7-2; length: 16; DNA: TGTGCCAGCAGCCTTAACCAGGGACTAGCGGGAGATACGCAGTATTTT; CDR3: CASSLNQGLAGDTQYF
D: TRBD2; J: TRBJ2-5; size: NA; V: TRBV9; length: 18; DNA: TGTGCCAGCAGCGTAGCGCTAGCGGGGGGGACGCCCCAAGAGACCCAGTACTTC; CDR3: CASSVALAGGTPQETQYF
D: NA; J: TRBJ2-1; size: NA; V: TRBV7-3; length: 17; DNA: TGTGCCAGCAGCTTAATTCCGGGCGGCGGGGGCTTGAATGAGCAGTTCTTC; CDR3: CASSLIPGGGGLNEQFF
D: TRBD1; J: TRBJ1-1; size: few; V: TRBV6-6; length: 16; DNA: TGTGCCAGCAGCCCTGGTAGGGACAGGGGTTCCGTCCGAGCTTTCTTT; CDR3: CASSPGRDRGSVRAFF
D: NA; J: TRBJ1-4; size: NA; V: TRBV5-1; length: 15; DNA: TGCGCCAGCAGCTACGGACACACAGGAGATGAAAAACTGTTTTTT; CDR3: CASSYGHTGDEKLFF
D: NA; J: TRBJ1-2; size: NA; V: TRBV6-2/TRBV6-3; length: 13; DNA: TGTGCCAGCAGTTTTTCGGGAAACTATGGCTACACCTTC; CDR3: CASSFSGNYGYTF
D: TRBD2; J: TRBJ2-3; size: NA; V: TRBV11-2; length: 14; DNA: TGTGCCAGCAGCTCCTCGGGGGGGGCAGATACGCAGTATTTT; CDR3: CASSSSGGADTQYF
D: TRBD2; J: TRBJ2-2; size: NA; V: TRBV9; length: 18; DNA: TGTGCCAGCACCTGGGGACTAGCGGGGGCCCTGGGGACCGGGGAGCTGTTTTTT; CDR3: CASTWGLAGALGTGELFF
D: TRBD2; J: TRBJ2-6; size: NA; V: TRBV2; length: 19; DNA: TGTGCCAGCAGATTTTCTGGACTAGCGGGGTCCTCTGGGGCCAACGTCCTGACTTTC; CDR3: CASRFSGLAGSSGANVLTF
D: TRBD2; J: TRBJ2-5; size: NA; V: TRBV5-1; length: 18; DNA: TGCGCCAGCAGTTCCGGGACTAGCGGGGGGAATAACCAAGAGACCCAGTACTTC; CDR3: CASSSGTSGGNNQETQYF